Detailed here is one T cell receptor beta chain. The CDR3 spans 16 residues. CDR1 SEHNR and CDR2 FQNEAQ come from the germline V gene (reference sequence). The V end was cut by 1 base, the J end by 0 bases, with 7 bases between. The data originate from a study of cytomegalovirus exposure and HLA in healthy donors. 13 Jbeta primers and 60 Vbeta primers were used for the PCR. Using immunoSEQ multiplex PCR, the repertoire was profiled, and TCRdb retains in-frame clones only, with some absent. The sample comprises under 170,000 clones, 63% of which are singletons, and about 7.1% rests with the top ten. The TCR originated in a woman aged 55-70 years in good health and CMV-seropositive. The sample was PBMCs. This rearrangement joins TRBV7-9 to TRBJ2-6; the D is unclear. CDR3: CASSLGVSSGANVLTF. The CDR3 DNA follows: TGTGCCAGCAGCTTAGGAGTAAGCTCTGGGGCCAACGTCCTGACTTTC.